The text below deals with one T cell receptor beta chain. Its target is unknown. This record comes from a study of yellow fever vaccine responses in identical twins. General study findings and limits: It has been reported that, in twins, the vaccine T cell response seemed partly convergent and partly personalized.

TCRdb reprocessed the RT-PCR reads via MiXCR and lists one record per CDR3 protein. This table holds 9,500 to 11,000 distinct CDR3 sequences, approximately 87% found once. The CDR3 covers 12 residues. Germline V gives CDR1 SGHTA, CDR2 FQGNSA. V shed 5 bases and J shed 7 bases, with 6 bases lying between them. This TCR came from a young woman who received the yellow fever vaccine. This chain uses TRBV7-2 with TRBJ1-6; D is unclear. Sequences were derived from T cells from blood (PBMCs), unsorted or a sorted subset (not recorded which), sampled before or after yellow fever vaccination (not recorded which). Written as DNA, the CDR3 is TGTGCCAGCAGCCGCCAGAATTCACCCCTCCACTTT. It specifies CASSRQNSPLHF. The variable domain in full, with the rest retrieved from reference TRBV7-2 and TRBJ1-6, is GAGVSQSPSNKVTEKGKDVELRCDPISGHTALYWYRQSLGQGLEFLIYFQGNSAPDKSGLPSDRFSAERTGGSVSTLTIQRTQQEDSAVYLCASSRQNSPLHFGNGTRLTVT.